In its sample, the clone carrying this TCR beta chain was seen a few times. CDR1 SQVTM and CDR2 ANQGSEA come from the germline V gene. The CDR3 is 13 amino acids. Between the trimmed V and J ends, which lost 4 bases and 1 base, there was a span of 7 bases. The source of the sample is a study of T cells after yellow fever vaccination. One entry per CDR3 protein, called by TCRdb with MiXCR from the 5' RACE reads. Among 500,000 to 650,000 distinct CDR3 sequences, 10% to 15% were seen once, and the ten largest hold more than 12%. The source is a man aged 25-45 years who received the YFV17D yellow fever vaccine. The sequencing here drew on PBMCs, taken on the day of the yellow fever booster vaccination. The chain uses TRBV29-1 and TRBJ2-2, with D unresolved. Here the CDR3 reads CSVGALNTGELFF. CDR3 sequence (DNA): TGCAGCGTTGGGGCTCTGAACACCGGGGAGCTGTTTTTT.